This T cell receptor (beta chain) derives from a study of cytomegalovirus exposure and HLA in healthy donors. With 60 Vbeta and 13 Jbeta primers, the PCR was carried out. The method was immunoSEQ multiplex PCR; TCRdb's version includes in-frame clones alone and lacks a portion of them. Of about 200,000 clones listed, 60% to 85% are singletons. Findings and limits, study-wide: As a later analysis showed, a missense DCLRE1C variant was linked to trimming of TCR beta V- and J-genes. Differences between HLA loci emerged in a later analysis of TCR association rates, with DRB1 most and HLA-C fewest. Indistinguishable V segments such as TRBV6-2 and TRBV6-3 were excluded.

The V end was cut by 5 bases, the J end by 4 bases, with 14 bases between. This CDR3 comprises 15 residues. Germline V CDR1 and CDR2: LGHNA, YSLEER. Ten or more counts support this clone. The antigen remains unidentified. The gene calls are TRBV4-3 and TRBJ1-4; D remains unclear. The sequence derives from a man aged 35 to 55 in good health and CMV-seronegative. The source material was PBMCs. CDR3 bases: TGCGCCAGCAGCTTACGAGCAGGATATAATGAAAAACTGTTTTTT. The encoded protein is CASSLRAGYNEKLFF.